Listed below are T cell receptor beta chains from one sample, sequenced in a study of vaccination and CD4 T cells after COVID-19. Their specific antigens are unknown. TCRdb ran MiXCR on the PCR reads and lists one entry per CDR3 protein. Seen here are about 15,000 distinct CDR3 sequences, 21% observed once, and the top ten hold about 12%. The starting material was CD4+ T cells from blood, cultured in vitro, obtained before SARS-CoV-2 vaccination. The receptors come from a human donor who received a COVID-19 vaccine. Each CDR3 is given with its conserved first and last residue. The D gene is left open where the match is weak. Rows give clone size only sometimes, using once, few, many, or a class for an expanded clone.

>TRBV5-1|16|TRBJ2-5|.|TRBD1
TGCGCCAGCAGCTTGGCCGGGACAGGGGGCTTCGAGACCCAGTACTTC
CASSLAGTGGFETQYF
>TRBV10-3|15|TRBJ1-3|.|.
TGTGCCATCAGTGAACCGGTCACCTCTGGAAACACCATATATTTT
CAISEPVTSGNTIYF
>TRBV20-1|13|TRBJ2-5|.|TRBD2
TGCAGTGCTAGTATCGGACTAGTTGGGACCCAGTACTTC
CSASIGLVGTQYF
>TRBV18|16|TRBJ1-1|few|TRBD1
TGTGCCAGCTCACCAATGCGCGAGGGGGCAGGTACTGAAGCTTTCTTT
CASSPMREGAGTEAFF
>TRBV7-2|17|TRBJ2-7|few|.
TGTGCCAGCAGCACAGACGGGTCCCCAGGGTGGATTTACGAGCAGTACTTC
CASSTDGSPGWIYEQYF
>TRBV6-1|13|TRBJ1-5|few|.
TGTGCCAGCAGTCAAGCATCCTATCAGCCCCAGCATTTT
CASSQASYQPQHF
>TRBV18|13|TRBJ2-7|.|.
TGTGCCAGCTCACCCCACAGTCAGGGGGAGCAGTACTTC
CASSPHSQGEQYF
>TRBV28|16|TRBJ2-5|.|.
TGTGCCAGCAGTTTAGCGGGGGCCCTGGGGCGAGAGACCCAGTACTTC
CASSLAGALGRETQYF
>TRBV6-1|14|TRBJ1-6|.|.
TGTGCCAGCAGTCCCCTGGCGGGTCGCGGACCCCTCCACTTT
CASSPLAGRGPLHF
>TRBV11-2|13|TRBJ1-1|.|.
TGTGCCAGCAGCACGTTGCAGAACACTGAAGCTTTCTTT
CASSTLQNTEAFF
>TRBV9|15|TRBJ2-7|.|.
TGTGCCAGCAGCGTAGACCCAGGGGGAGGCTACGAGCAGTACTTC
CASSVDPGGGYEQYF
>TRBV5-1|20|TRBJ2-6|few|TRBD2
TGCGCCAGCAGCCCGCGGACTAGCGGGGGGCACCTCTCTGGGGCCAACGTCCTGACTTTC
CASSPRTSGGHLSGANVLTF
>TRBV10-1|22|TRBJ1-5|.|TRBD1
TGCGCCGGCAGTGAGTCGACCGACTCGAGGACAGGGTATGGTGAGATGAATCAGCCCCAGCATTTT
CAGSESTDSRTGYGEMNQPQHF
>TRBV5-5|15|TRBJ1-6|.|TRBD1
TGTGCCAGCAGCTTATACAGGGGGCAAAGTTCACCCCTCCACTTT
CASSLYRGQSSPLHF
>TRBV20-1|14|TRBJ1-3|few|.
TGCAGTGCGCTAACAAGTCCCTCTGGAAACACCATATATTTT
CSALTSPSGNTIYF
>TRBV27|16|TRBJ2-3|medium-sized|.
TGTGCCAGCAGACCTTACAGGGAAACTAGCACAGATACGCAGTATTTT
CASRPYRETSTDTQYF
>TRBV7-9|14|TRBJ1-4|medium-sized|TRBD1
TGTGCCAGCAGCAAACAGGGGGCTGCTGAAAAACTGTTTTTT
CASSKQGAAEKLFF
>TRBV6-2/TRBV6-3|16|TRBJ2-4|.|TRBD1
TGTGCCAGCAGCAAGGGGGACAGGGGGGCCAAAAACATTCAGTACTTC
CASSKGDRGAKNIQYF
>TRBV20-1|16|TRBJ2-5|few|.
TGCAGTGCTAGGAAAACGAGGTGGGGTTTCGGGGAGACCCAGTACTTC
CSARKTRWGFGETQYF
>TRBV19|14|TRBJ2-3|.|.
TGTGCCAGTAGTATTACAGGTAGCACAGATACGCAGTATTTT
CASSITGSTDTQYF
>TRBV6-1|14|TRBJ2-7|.|.
TGTGCCAGCAGTGAACAGGGGCAGTCGGGGGAGCAGTACTTC
CASSEQGQSGEQYF
>TRBV12-5|12|TRBJ2-7|few|.
TGTGCTAGTGGTTCGAACTTCTACGAGCAGTACTTC
CASGSNFYEQYF
>TRBV12-3/TRBV12-4|15|TRBJ2-1|few|TRBD2
TGTGCCAGCAGTTTTTATAGCGGGGGGACAAATGAGCAGTTCTTC
CASSFYSGGTNEQFF
>TRBV6-1|17|TRBJ1-5|medium-sized|TRBD1
TGTGCCAGCAGTCCAAGAGCGACAGGGGTTAGCAATCAGCCCCAGCATTTT
CASSPRATGVSNQPQHF
>TRBV24-1|14|TRBJ2-7|.|.
TGTGCCACCAGTGAGCCGGGACAAGGTCGCGAGCAGTACTTC
CATSEPGQGREQYF
>TRBV2|17|TRBJ2-3|few|TRBD2
TGTGCCAGCAGCAAAAGGTTGACTAGCGGGGTTGGAGATACGCAGTATTTT
CASSKRLTSGVGDTQYF
>TRBV30|16|TRBJ2-5|.|TRBD1
TGTGCCTGGAGTGCCGGGACAGGGGGTTTCCAAGAGACCCAGTACTTC
CAWSAGTGGFQETQYF
>TRBV5-1|15|TRBJ1-1|few|.
TGCGCCAGCAGCTTGGGACAGGTCTTGGACACTGAAGCTTTCTTT
CASSLGQVLDTEAFF
>TRBV15|16|TRBJ2-5|medium-sized|.
TGTGCCACCGGCAGAGATCGCTCGACAGTCGGCGGGACCCAGTACTTC
CATGRDRSTVGGTQYF
>TRBV30|14|TRBJ1-5|few|.
TGTGCCTGGAGTAAGGGTCAGAGCAATCAGCCCCAGCATTTT
CAWSKGQSNQPQHF
>TRBV3-1|11|TRBJ1-1|.|.
TGTGCCAGCAGCGACGGGACCCAAGCTTTCTTT
CASSDGTQAFF
>TRBV2|13|TRBJ1-5|medium-sized|.
TGTGCCACGGCAGGGTCGAGCAATCAGCCCCAGCATTTT
CATAGSSNQPQHF
>TRBV28|13|TRBJ1-1|.|TRBD1
TGTGCCAGCAGTTTTGGGACAGAGACTGAAGCTTTCTTT
CASSFGTETEAFF
>TRBV20-1|16|TRBJ2-7|few|.
TGCAGTGCTAGAGACTACGGACAGATGGGTACCTACGAGCAGTACTTC
CSARDYGQMGTYEQYF
>TRBV5-4|17|TRBJ1-4|.|TRBD1
TGTGCCAGCAGCCTCACAGGGGTTATTGGGACTAATGAAAAACTGTTTTTT
CASSLTGVIGTNEKLFF
>TRBV19|15|TRBJ1-1|few|.
TGTGCCAGTAGTATAGAGGCCGGGGCCGGCACTGAAGCTTTCTTT
CASSIEAGAGTEAFF
>TRBV7-8|14|TRBJ2-5|.|TRBD2
TGTGCCAGCAGCCCCCGACTAGCGAGGGAGACCCAGTACTTC
CASSPRLARETQYF
>TRBV6-1|21|TRBJ1-4|.|.
TGTGCCAGCAGTGAAGCGGCCAGGGAGTTTGAACAGATTGCAACTAATGAAAAACTGTTTTTT
CASSEAAREFEQIATNEKLFF
>TRBV24-1|15|TRBJ2-5|few|.
TGTGCCACCAGTGATTTGGGGCGTTCAGGGGAGACCCAGTACTTC
CATSDLGRSGETQYF